These T cell receptor beta chains were read from a single sample in a study of blood T cell repertoires in COVID-19. TCRdb's copy holds only in-frame clones and misses some; the assay was immunoSEQ multiplex PCR. The sample has some 180,000 clones, 75% to 80% seen once. The sequenced sample consisted of peripheral blood. The receptors originated from a woman aged 50 to 65 with active or convalescent COVID-19. Each CDR3 is given with its conserved first and last residue. Each record gives: J gene, V gene, clone size, D gene, CDR3 protein, CDR3 DNA. The D gene is left open where the match is weak. Size is omitted from some rows. Given values are once, few, many or a class for expanded clones.

>TRBJ1-1|TRBV7-3|once|.
CASSSGARGLNTEAFF
TGTGCCAGCAGCTCCGGAGCCCGGGGGTTGAACACTGAAGCTTTCTTT
>TRBJ2-5|TRBV3-1/TRBV3-2|.|TRBD2
CASRPTSVQETQYF
TGTGCCAGCAGACCCACTAGCGTCCAAGAGACCCAGTACTTC
>TRBJ2-3|TRBV20-1|.|.
CSGLQAGTQYF
TGCAGTGGTCTGCAGGCGGGTACGCAGTATTTT
>TRBJ2-7|TRBV25-1|.|TRBD2
CASSEGGGGLYEQYF
TGTGCCAGCAGTGAAGGGGGGGGAGGGCTCTACGAGCAGTACTTC
>TRBJ2-3|TRBV7-9|.|TRBD1
CASSRFRGTTTDTQYF
TGTGCCAGCAGCCGTTTCAGGGGGACCACCACAGATACGCAGTATTTT
>TRBJ1-5|TRBV7-2|.|.
CASSLALNQPQHF
TGTGCCAGCAGCTTAGCCCTAAATCAGCCCCAGCATTTT
>TRBJ2-7|TRBV10-2|.|TRBD2
CASSSEAGIEQYF
TGCGCCAGCAGTTCTGAAGCGGGGATCGAGCAGTACTTC
>TRBJ2-3|TRBV5-5|.|TRBD2
CASGEGPDTQYF
TGTGCCAGCGGGGAGGGCCCAGATACGCAGTATTTT
>TRBJ1-2|TRBV18|.|TRBD1
CASSLGQGFNYGYTF
TGTGCCAGCTCACTCGGACAGGGATTTAACTATGGCTACACCTTC
>TRBJ1-2|TRBV3-1/TRBV3-2|.|.
CASSLEGGYTF
TGTGCCAGCAGCCTTGAGGGAGGCTACACCTTC
>TRBJ2-3|TRBV11-2|once|.
CASTLSGEFTDTQYF
TGTGCCAGCACCCTCTCGGGAGAATTCACAGATACGCAGTATTTT
>TRBJ2-7|TRBV11-2|.|.
CASSLGASSYEQYF
TGTGCCAGCAGCTTAGGGGCCAGCTCCTACGAGCAGTACTTC
>TRBJ1-1|TRBV12-3/TRBV12-4|.|.
CASSNGENTEAFF
TGTGCCAGCAGTAACGGGGAAAACACTGAAGCTTTCTTT
>TRBJ2-5|TRBV10-3|.|.
CAIRNGGQETQYF
TGTGCCATCAGAAACGGGGGCCAAGAGACCCAGTACTTC
>TRBJ1-1|TRBV15|.|TRBD1
CATSRDTPRPGGEAFF
TGTGCCACCAGCAGAGATACGCCGCGCCCAGGGGGTGAAGCTTTCTTT